The 23 T cell receptor beta chains below all came from one sample that was sequenced in a study of sequential checkpoint blockade in melanoma (dated by TCRdb to about 2019). Library preparation employed the immunoSEQ multiplex PCR assay. TCRdb stores this immuneACCESS table with in-frame sequences only. Part of the clones is absent; in the studies checked, under half of the shortfall reflects unresolved V genes, and no reason is known for the rest. This sample holds fewer than 3,500 clones; about 22% were observed only once. 15% to 17% of the sample belongs to the ten largest clones. The treatment or condition label, read with the paper, signifies: randomized to nivolumab then ipilimumab (arm A) or the reverse (arm B). Sequenced here: tumor tissue (inferred from file names), sampled from a patient given nivolumab and ipilimumab in sequence. The receptors shown here come from a human patient with melanoma. Some clones in this sample may be carry-over from other donors' samples.

This clone was observed a few times. The chain has TRBV7-4 and TRBJ2-2; D call uncertain. Between the trimmed V and J ends, which lost 5 bases and 7 bases, there was a span of 11 bases. Germline CDR1 is SGHVT and CDR2 is SQSDAQ. The CDR3 covers 13 residues. CDR3 protein: CASSPRWGGELFF. Written as DNA, the CDR3 is TGTGCCAGCAGCCCAAGGTGGGGCGGGGAGCTGTTTTTT.

This chain joins TRBV18 and TRBJ2-1; TRBD2 matches 8 bases. The CDR3 has 16 residues. The V and J ends lost 0 bases and 4 bases, in that order; junction bases with no gene match: 5. CDR1 KGHSH and CDR2 LQKENI come from the germline V gene. CDR3 protein: CASSPPGGGLYNEQFF. The CDR3 coding sequence is TGTGCCAGCTCACCACCGGGCGGGGGGCTTTACAATGAGCAGTTCTTC.

This clone showed up many times. The chain employs TRBV9 and TRBJ2-1, with D possibly matching TRBD1 (5 bases). Germline lookup yields CDR1 SGDLS and CDR2 YYNGEE. V gave up 0 bases and J gave up 6 bases, with 13 bases separating them. The CDR3 extends over 15 amino acids. This CDR3 is CASSVALLGVNEQFF. The DNA for the CDR3 is TGTGCCAGCAGCGTAGCGCTCCTAGGGGTCAATGAGCAGTTCTTC.

This clone occurred a few times. This chain connects TRBV11-3 to TRBJ2-2; 8 positions match TRBD1. The V segment lost 2 bases and the J segment 1 base; nucleotides outside the gene matches: 3. Per germline, CDR1 SGHNT and CDR2 YENEEA. The CDR3 runs 16 residues. CDR3 loop: CASSLTGTGNTGELFF. The CDR3 coding sequence is TGTGCCAGCAGCTTAACCGGGACAGGGAACACCGGGGAGCTGTTTTTT.

By sample share, this clone is medium-sized. The rearrangement uses TRBV6-8 and TRBJ2-5; possible D gene TRBD1, 5 bases. This CDR3 contains 13 residues. From germline, CDR1 is MNHGY and CDR2 SAAAGT. Trimming took off 4 bases at V and 4 bases at J, with 10 bases between the two ends. The CDR3 region is CASSWGRTETQYF. The CDR3 DNA is TGTGCCAGCAGTTGGGGCAGGACAGAGACCCAGTACTTC.

Only a few counts were recorded for this clone. The V call is TRBV18, the J call TRBJ1-6; D gene ambiguous. V was trimmed by 5 bases and J by 5 bases, leaving 7 bases between them. Germline values: CDR1 KGHSH, CDR2 LQKENI. This CDR3 region has 13 residues. CDR3 amino acids: CASSGRDNSPLHF. CDR3 in DNA: TGTGCCAGCTCAGGGCGGGATAATTCACCCCTCCACTTT.

A few counts support this clone. The chain combines TRBV9 with TRBJ2-5; the D is unclear. Looked up from germline, CDR1 is SGDLS and CDR2 is YYNGEE. Trimming took off 9 bases at V and 0 bases at J, with 12 bases between the two ends. This CDR3 has 13 residues. CDR3 sequence: CATEDQYQETQYF. The CDR3 DNA reads TGTGCCACAGAGGACCAGTACCAAGAGACCCAGTACTTC.

This rearrangement joins TRBV14 to TRBJ2-1; 11 bases fit TRBD1. Looked up from germline, CDR1 is SGHDN and CDR2 is FVKESK. The ends lost 4 bases at V and 7 bases at J; junction bases unmatched: 9. This CDR3 is 16 amino acids long. CDR3 sequence: CASSRIPGQGDNEQFF. The CDR3 nucleotides read TGTGCCAGCAGCCGTATACCGGGACAGGGGGATAATGAGCAGTTCTTC.

By frequency in the sample, this clone is medium-sized. The J gene is TRBJ2-3, the V gene TRBV12-5, with D perhaps matching TRBD2 (7 bases). Germline lookup yields CDR1 LGHNT and CDR2 FRNRAP. This CDR3 comprises 15 residues. The CDR3 loop is CASRGGGASTDTQYF. CDR3 nucleotide sequence: TGTGCCAGCCGGGGAGGGGGGGCGAGCACAGATACGCAGTATTTT.

The chain joins TRBV11-3 to TRBJ2-7; a weak D match, TRBD1 (6 bases). CDR1 SGHNT and CDR2 YENEEA come from the germline V gene. V lost 0 bases and J 9 bases, leaving 15 bases between the germline ends. The CDR3 loop spans 14 amino acids. CDR3 DNA sequence: TGTGCCAGCAGCTTAGAGGGTCCCAGGGGCCCGCAGTACTTC. Encoded protein: CASSLEGPRGPQYF. Based on the CDR3 plus reference TRBV11-3 and TRBJ2-7, the full variable domain is EAGVVQSPRYKIIEKKQPVAFWCNPISGHNTLYWYLQNLGQGPELLIRYENEEAVDDSQLPKDRFSAERLKGVDSTLKIQPAELGDSAVYLCASSLEGPRGPQYFGPGTRLTVT.

In its sample, this clone ranks as medium-sized (0.01 to 0.1%). The genes are TRBV11-3 and TRBJ2-7; D tentatively reads TRBD1 or TRBD2 (5 bases each). V gave up 6 bases and J gave up 3 bases, with 15 bases separating them. This CDR3 contains 14 residues. Germline CDR1 and CDR2: SGHNT and YENEEA. The CDR3 reads CASRSGTGDYEQYF. Written as DNA, the CDR3 is TGTGCCAGCAGGTCCGGGACCGGGGACTACGAGCAGTACTTC.

The V call is TRBV30, the J call TRBJ1-5; TRBD1 might be the D (5 bases). V gave up 0 bases and J gave up 3 bases, with 6 bases separating them. Germline loops: CDR1 GTSNPN, CDR2 SVGIG (reference sequence). The CDR3 has 13 amino acids. CDR3 protein: CAWSVGVNQPQHF. CDR3 in DNA: TGTGCCTGGAGTGTGGGGGTCAATCAGCCCCAGCATTTT. The whole variable domain, remainder taken from reference TRBV30 and TRBJ1-5, is SQTIHQWPATLVQPVGSPLSLECTVEGTSNPNLYWYRQAAGRGLQLLFYSVGIGQISSEVPQNLSASRPQDRQFILSSKKLLLSDSGFYLCAWSVGVNQPQHFGDGTRLSIL.

This rearrangement joins TRBV18 to TRBJ1-3, with TRBD1 as a possible D gene (6 bases). Per the germline V gene, CDR1 is KGHSH and CDR2 is LQKENI. This CDR3 contains 15 residues. Trimming removed 3 bases from V and 0 bases from J, with 9 bases in between. The DNA for the CDR3 is TGTGCCAGCTCACCGGACAGAGACTCTGGAAACACCATATATTTT. This encodes CASSPDRDSGNTIYF.

The V call is TRBV5-1, the J call TRBJ2-1, with 8 positions matching TRBD2. CDR3 length equals 15 residues. The trim removed 4 bases at V and 3 bases at J, leaving 6 bases unmatched. Germline assignment: CDR1 SGHRS and CDR2 YFSETQ. DNA of the CDR3: TGCGCCAGCAGCCGGGGACTAGAATTCTACAATGAGCAGTTCTTC. This gives the protein CASSRGLEFYNEQFF.

V is TRBV6-8 and J is TRBJ1-4; weak D call: TRBD1 (5 bases). With 8 bases removed from V and 5 bases from J, the gap between germline ends came to 12 bases. The CDR3 extends over 13 amino acids. Per germline, CDR1 MNHGY and CDR2 SAAAGT. Here the CDR3 DNA reads TGTGCCAGCCTGGACACGATGAATGAAAAACTGTTTTTT. It translates to CASLDTMNEKLFF.

This chain links TRBV7-4 with TRBJ2-7; D gene unclear. The CDR3 extends over 13 amino acids. Looked up from germline, CDR1 is SGHVT and CDR2 is SQSDAQ. With 6 bases removed from V and 6 bases from J, the gap between germline ends came to 15 bases. CDR3 protein: CASRRPSDFEQYF. For the CDR3, the DNA is TGTGCCAGCAGAAGACCTAGTGATTTCGAGCAGTACTTC. Drawing the rest from reference TRBV7-4 and TRBJ2-7, the complete variable domain is GAGVSQSPRYKVAKRGRDVALRCDSISGHVTLYWYRQTLGQGSEVLTYSQSDAQRDKSGRPSGRFSAERPERSVSTLKIQRTEQGDSAVYLCASRRPSDFEQYFGPGTRLTVT.

This sequence joins TRBV18 and TRBJ2-5; the D is unclear. Germline V lookup: CDR1 KGHSH, CDR2 LQKENI. Between the trimmed V and J ends, which lost 2 bases and 1 base, there was a span of 5 bases. This CDR3 is built from 13 residues. CDR3 DNA: TGTGCCAGCTCACCAGGTGTCCAAGAGACCCAGTACTTC. This codes for CASSPGVQETQYF.

Within the sample, this clone is medium-sized. The CDR3 region has the DNA TGTGCCAGCAACTCGAGACAGAGGAACACTGAAGCTTTCTTT. Protein sequence: CASNSRQRNTEAFF. The chain combines TRBV11-3 with TRBJ1-1; a possible D gene is TRBD1 (5 bases). Per the germline V gene, CDR1 is SGHNT and CDR2 is YENEEA. Trimming took off 7 bases at V and 1 base at J, with 13 bases between the two ends. The CDR3 spans 14 residues. Full variable domain (outside the CDR3, taken from reference TRBV11-3 and TRBJ1-1): EAGVVQSPRYKIIEKKQPVAFWCNPISGHNTLYWYLQNLGQGPELLIRYENEEAVDDSQLPKDRFSAERLKGVDSTLKIQPAELGDSAVYLCASNSRQRNTEAFFGQGTRLTVV.

This clone was found a few times. J is TRBJ1-5 and V is TRBV30; D is perhaps TRBD1 (5 bases). From germline, CDR1 is GTSNPN and CDR2 SVGIG (reference sequence). Trimming left V 8 bases short and J 0 bases short, with 11 bases between. The CDR3 is made up of 13 amino acids. CDR3 coding DNA: TGTGCCGTCGGGGGTCGTAGCAATCAGCCCCAGCATTTT. Its protein product is CAVGGRSNQPQHF. The full variable domain, completed using reference TRBV30 and TRBJ1-5, is SQTIHQWPATLVQPVGSPLSLECTVEGTSNPNLYWYRQAAGRGLQLLFYSVGIGQISSEVPQNLSASRPQDRQFILSSKKLLLSDSGFYLCAVGGRSNQPQHFGDGTRLSIL.

V is TRBV25-1 and J is TRBJ1-1, with D uncertain. Germline CDR1 and CDR2: MGHDK and SYGVNS. CDR3 size: 14 residues. Trimming removed 5 bases at V and 6 bases at J, with 16 bases between. The CDR3 here is CASSPSHSDPEAFF. In DNA form, the CDR3 reads TGTGCCAGCAGTCCCAGCCACTCGGACCCTGAAGCTTTCTTT.

This clone has at least ten counts. This chain connects TRBV11-3 to TRBJ1-4, with no clear D. CDR1 and CDR2 (germline): SGHNT, YENEEA. The CDR3 length is 14 residues. V dropped 3 bases and J dropped 10 bases, with 15 bases sitting between them. The DNA for the CDR3 is TGTGCCAGCAGCTTGGACGTGGGGAAGGGAAAACTGTTTTTT. This gives the protein CASSLDVGKGKLFF. Variable domain in full (rest from reference TRBV11-3 and TRBJ1-4): EAGVVQSPRYKIIEKKQPVAFWCNPISGHNTLYWYLQNLGQGPELLIRYENEEAVDDSQLPKDRFSAERLKGVDSTLKIQPAELGDSAVYLCASSLDVGKGKLFFGSGTQLSVL.

This chain connects TRBV10-2 to TRBJ2-2; the D gene is possibly TRBD2 (6 bases). The CDR3 covers 15 residues. CDR1 is WSHSY, CDR2 SAAADI, per germline. V was pared by 2 bases and J by 1 base, with 8 bases between. CDR3 nucleotides: TGCGCCAGCAGTGAGCCGGGGGTGAACACCGGGGAGCTGTTTTTT. Protein sequence: CASSEPGVNTGELFF.

CDR3 sequence: CASSQDGGPYNEQFF. The DNA for the CDR3 is TGTGCCAGCAGCCAGGATGGCGGCCCCTACAATGAGCAGTTCTTC. V is TRBV11-3 and J is TRBJ2-1; no firm D call. The CDR3 extends over 15 amino acids. The germline V gene has CDR1 SGHNT and CDR2 YENEEA. The V end was cut by 5 bases, the J end by 2 bases, with 13 bases between.